This paragraph covers one T cell receptor beta chain sequence. Antigen: not known. CDR1 and CDR2 from the germline V gene are SNHLY and FYNNEI. The CDR3 has 14 residues. The V segment lost 7 bases and the J segment 8 bases; nucleotides outside the gene matches: 8. This sample was taken from a study of STAT3 mutations in large granular lymphocyte leukemia. TCRbeta libraries averaged around 39,000 productive templates per sample. Clones were sequenced by immunoSEQ multiplex PCR, and TCRdb holds only the in-frame ones, with some missing. The sample contains around 1,300 clones, about 2.3% of which appear only once. Study outcomes and limitations: Some patients had persisting codominant clonotypes that could mask small clones. Every T-LGLL patient had at least one immunodominant TCRbeta clonotype.

The TCR comes from a human donor with T large granular lymphocyte leukemia. Some clones in this sample may be carry-over from other donors' samples. Sequenced input: PBMCs. V is TRBV2 and J is TRBJ1-2, with 12 bases identical to TRBD1. CDR3 sequence (DNA): TGTGCCAGCACACCCGGGGACAGGGGGCGCGGCTACACCTTC. Protein sequence: CASTPGDRGRGYTF.